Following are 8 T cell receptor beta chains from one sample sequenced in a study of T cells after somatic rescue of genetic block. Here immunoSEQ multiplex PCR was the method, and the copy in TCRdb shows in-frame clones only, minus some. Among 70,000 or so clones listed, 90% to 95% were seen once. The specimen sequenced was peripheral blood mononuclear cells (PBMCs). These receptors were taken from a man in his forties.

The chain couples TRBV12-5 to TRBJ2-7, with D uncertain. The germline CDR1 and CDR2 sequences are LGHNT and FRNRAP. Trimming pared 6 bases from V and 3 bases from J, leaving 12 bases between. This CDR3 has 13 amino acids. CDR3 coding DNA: TGTGCTAGTGGATTAGGCCCCTTCTACGAGCAGTACTTC. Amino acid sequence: CASGLGPFYEQYF.

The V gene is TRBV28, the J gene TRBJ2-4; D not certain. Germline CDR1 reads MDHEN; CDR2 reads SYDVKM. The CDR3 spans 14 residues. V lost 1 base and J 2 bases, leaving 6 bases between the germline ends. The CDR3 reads CASSLSVSKNIQYF. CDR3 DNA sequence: TGTGCCAGCAGTTTATCAGTGTCCAAAAACATTCAGTACTTC.

CDR3 amino acids: CASSLEPTGELFF. CDR3 nucleotides: TGTGCCAGCAGCTTAGAGCCCACCGGGGAGCTGTTTTTT. V gene TRBV7-2 combines with J gene TRBJ2-2; the D is unclear. The V gene lost 1 base and the J gene lost 4 bases, with 4 bases spanning the gap. Germline CDR1 reads SGHTA; CDR2 reads FQGNSA. This CDR3 is built from 13 residues.

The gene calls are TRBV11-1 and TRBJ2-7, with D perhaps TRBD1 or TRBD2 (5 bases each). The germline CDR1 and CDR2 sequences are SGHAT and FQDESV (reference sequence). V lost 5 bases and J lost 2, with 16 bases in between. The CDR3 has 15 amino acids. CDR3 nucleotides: TGTGCCAGCAGCAGGTTCCGGGGCATCCCCTACGAGCAGTACTTC. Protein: CASSRFRGIPYEQYF.

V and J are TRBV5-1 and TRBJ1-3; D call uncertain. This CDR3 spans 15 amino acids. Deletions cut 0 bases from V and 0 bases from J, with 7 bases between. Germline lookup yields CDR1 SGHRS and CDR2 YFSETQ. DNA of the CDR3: TGCGCCAGCAGCTTGGAGGGAGGCTCTGGAAACACCATATATTTT. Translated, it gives CASSLEGGSGNTIYF. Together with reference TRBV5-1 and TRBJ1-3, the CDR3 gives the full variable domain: KAGVTQTPRYLIKTRGQQVTLSCSPISGHRSVSWYQQTPGQGLQFLFEYFSETQRNKGNFPGRFSGRQFSNSRSEMNVSTLELGDSALYLCASSLEGGSGNTIYFGEGSWLTVV.

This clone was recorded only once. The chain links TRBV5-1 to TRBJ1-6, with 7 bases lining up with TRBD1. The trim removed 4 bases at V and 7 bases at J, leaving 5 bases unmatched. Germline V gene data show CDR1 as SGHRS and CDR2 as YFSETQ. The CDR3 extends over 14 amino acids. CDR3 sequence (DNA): TGCGCCAGCAGCCTTGACAGGGCCAATTCACCCCTCCACTTT. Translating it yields CASSLDRANSPLHF. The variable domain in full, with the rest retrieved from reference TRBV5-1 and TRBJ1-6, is KAGVTQTPRYLIKTRGQQVTLSCSPISGHRSVSWYQQTPGQGLQFLFEYFSETQRNKGNFPGRFSGRQFSNSRSEMNVSTLELGDSALYLCASSLDRANSPLHFGNGTRLTVT.

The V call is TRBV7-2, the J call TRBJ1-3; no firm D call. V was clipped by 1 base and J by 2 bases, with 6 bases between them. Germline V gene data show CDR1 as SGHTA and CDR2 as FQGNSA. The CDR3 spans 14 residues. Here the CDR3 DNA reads TGTGCCAGCAGCTTAGTAGTTACTGGAAACACCATATATTTT. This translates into CASSLVVTGNTIYF.

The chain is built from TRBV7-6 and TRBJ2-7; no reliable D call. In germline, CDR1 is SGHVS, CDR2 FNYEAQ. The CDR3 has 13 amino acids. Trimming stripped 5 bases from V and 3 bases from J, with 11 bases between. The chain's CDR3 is CASSPSPGYEQYF. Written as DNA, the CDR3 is TGTGCCAGCAGCCCATCCCCGGGCTACGAGCAGTACTTC.